This T cell receptor beta chain is drawn from a study of blood T cell repertoires in COVID-19. Produced via immunoSEQ multiplex PCR; TCRdb's table is partial and in-frame only. This sample has under 250,000 clones, with over 75% found just once. The sample taken for sequencing was peripheral blood. This receptor was identified in a man between 45 and 60 years old with COVID-19, enrolled during active disease.

The CDR3 spells CASSLSIQGRQPQHF. DNA of the CDR3: TGTGCCAGCAGTTTATCGATTCAGGGTCGTCAGCCCCAGCATTTT. The chain uses TRBV27 and TRBJ1-5; tentatively, D is TRBD1 (5 bases). Germline V CDR1 and CDR2: MNHEY, SMNVEV (reference sequence). Between the trimmed V and J ends, which lost 0 bases and 6 bases, there was a span of 12 bases. The CDR3 runs 15 residues.